These 23 T cell receptor beta chains originate from one sample sequenced in a study of blood T cell repertoires in COVID-19. Repertoires were generated with immunoSEQ multiplex PCR, while TCRdb's copy carries only in-frame clones and drops some. The sample lists some 400,000 clones, roughly nine tenths occurring once. Sequencing input: PBMCs or T cells enriched from blood (not recorded which). These receptors came from a man aged 25-40 years who had recovered from COVID-19.

The chain joins TRBV18 to TRBJ2-5; tentatively, D is TRBD2 (6 bases). The CDR3 loop spans 13 amino acids. From germline, CDR1 is KGHSH and CDR2 LQKENI. The V end lost 3 bases, the J end lost 9 bases, and 14 bases lay between the germline ends. The CDR3 reads CASSPGRPGAQYF. The CDR3, as DNA: TGTGCCAGCTCACCTGGCCGCCCGGGGGCCCAGTACTTC.

This clone came up once. The chain links TRBV13 to TRBJ1-5; perhaps TRBD1 as D (6 bases). Deletions cut 5 bases from V and 4 bases from J, with 15 bases between. The CDR3 is made up of 15 amino acids. The germline V gene has CDR1 PRHDT and CDR2 FYEKMQ (reference sequence). Written as DNA, the CDR3 is TGTGCCAGCAGCGAAGGTCGGCAGGGGAATCAGCCCCAGCATTTT. Amino acid sequence: CASSEGRQGNQPQHF. Using reference TRBV13 and TRBJ1-5 for the parts outside the CDR3, the full variable domain is AAGVIQSPRHLIKEKRETATLKCYPIPRHDTVYWYQQGPGQDPQFLISFYEKMQSDKGSIPDRFSAQQFSDYHSELNMSSLELGDSALYFCASSEGRQGNQPQHFGDGTRLSIL.

V and J are TRBV7-8 and TRBJ2-5; TRBD2 might be the D (6 bases). V lost 3 bases and J lost 5, with 16 bases in between. The CDR3 has 15 residues. The V gene's germline CDR1 is SGHVS and CDR2 FQNEAQ. This CDR3 is CASSFSGGAGETQYF. Here the CDR3 DNA reads TGTGCCAGCAGCTTTAGCGGTGGGGCTGGGGAGACCCAGTACTTC.

The J gene is TRBJ1-2, the V gene TRBV28; no clear D. The CDR3 is made up of 12 amino acids. Germline CDR1 and CDR2: MDHEN and SYDVKM. V was shortened by 3 bases and J by 0 bases, with 2 bases between the two germline ends. Here the CDR3 DNA reads TGTGCCAGCAGTTTCACTAACTATGGCTACACCTTC. Protein sequence: CASSFTNYGYTF.

This clone was detected once. The chain carries TRBV4-1 and TRBJ2-1, with D possibly matching TRBD2 (5 bases). Per germline, CDR1 MGHRA and CDR2 YSYEKL. Deletions cut 5 bases from V and 6 bases from J, with 8 bases between. The CDR3 sequence is 12 residues long. The chain's CDR3 is CASSLALNEQFF. The DNA for the CDR3 is TGCGCCAGCAGCTTAGCGCTCAATGAGCAGTTCTTC.

The V call is TRBV5-1, the J call TRBJ1-1, with 9 nucleotides matching TRBD1. Trimming took 4 bases from V and 1 from J; bases not matched to a gene: 20. Germline V gene data show CDR1 as SGHRS and CDR2 as YFSETQ. The CDR3 consists of 20 residues. The CDR3 is CASSNLGTGYPYSGNTEAFF. CDR3 in DNA: TGCGCCAGCAGCAACCTCGGGACAGGGTATCCATACTCGGGGAACACTGAAGCTTTCTTT.

The rearrangement uses TRBV7-3 and TRBJ1-1; TRBD1 aligns across 7 bases. Per germline, CDR1 SGHTA and CDR2 FQGTGA. The CDR3 has 11 residues. J was trimmed by 10 bases and V by 7 bases; bases with no gene match: 6. The CDR3 DNA follows: TGTGCCAGCACCGACGGACAGGTAGCTTTCTTT. This gives the protein CASTDGQVAFF.

The chain couples TRBV3-1 (or the pseudogene TRBV3-2) to TRBJ1-2, with a weak D call TRBD1 (6 bases). CDR3 length: 15 residues. The germline V gene encodes CDR1 LGHDT and CDR2 YNNKEL (reference sequence). Trimming stripped 2 bases from V and 4 bases from J, with 14 bases between. CDR3 bases: TGTGCCAGCAGCCAAACCTCGGGGACATCCTATGGCTACACCTTC. It codes for CASSQTSGTSYGYTF.

The rearrangement uses TRBV30 and TRBJ1-1; D may be TRBD1 (5 bases). The CDR3 is made up of 14 amino acids. V lost 2 bases and J lost 3, with 13 bases in between. CDR1 is GTSNPN, CDR2 SVGIG, per germline (reference sequence). CDR3 nucleotides: TGTGCCTGGAGTTTGGGGGGTTATTACACTGAAGCTTTCTTT. It encodes CAWSLGGYYTEAFF.

For this clone: The same CDR3 also results from other DNA sequences found in this sample. J is TRBJ2-2 and V is TRBV3-1 (or the pseudogene TRBV3-2); TRBD1 aligns across 9 bases. The ends lost 4 bases at V and 3 bases at J; junction bases unmatched: 0. Germline assignment: CDR1 LGHDT and CDR2 YNNKEL (reference sequence). This CDR3 is built from 14 residues. This CDR3 is CASSRTGDTGELFF. As DNA, the CDR3 is TGTGCCAGCAGCCGGACAGGGGACACCGGGGAGCTGTTTTTT.

The V call is TRBV11-1, the J call TRBJ2-3; D not certain. The CDR3 contains 17 residues. V lost 0 bases and J lost 0, with 13 bases in between. Germline V CDR1 and CDR2: SGHAT, FQDESV (reference sequence). CDR3 residues: CASSLALDSASTDTQYF. The CDR3 DNA reads TGTGCCAGCAGCTTAGCGCTAGACTCAGCTAGCACAGATACGCAGTATTTT.

This clone was found once. This chain uses TRBV30 with TRBJ1-6; 7 bases agree with TRBD1. V was pared by 5 bases and J by 7 bases, with 5 bases of the junction left unmatched. Germline V gene lookup returns CDR1 GTSNPN and CDR2 SVGIG (reference sequence). The CDR3 totals 13 residues. The CDR3 sequence: CAWSGQTNSPLHF. CDR3 nucleotide sequence: TGTGCCTGGTCGGGACAGACCAATTCACCCCTCCACTTT.

The rearrangement links TRBV30 to TRBJ1-5, with D possibly TRBD1 on 5 matching bases. The CDR3 has 13 amino acids. Deletions cut 2 bases from V and 5 bases from J, with 10 bases between. CDR1 is GTSNPN and CDR2 is SVGIG in the germline V gene (reference sequence). The CDR3 region has the DNA TGTGCCTGGAGTACAGACAGCGATCAGCCCCAGCATTTT. Translating gives CAWSTDSDQPQHF.

J is TRBJ2-7 and V is TRBV7-2; D is possibly TRBD1 (6 bases). Germline V gives CDR1 SGHTA, CDR2 FQGNSA. V lost 3 bases and J 4 bases, leaving 16 bases between the germline ends. This CDR3 has 15 amino acids. CDR3 nucleotide sequence: TGTGCCAGCAGCTTGGGCCCGGGACAAAATTACGAGCAGTACTTC. Amino acids: CASSLGPGQNYEQYF.

This chain's CDR3 is CASSSGTSGYEQYF. The CDR3, as DNA: TGTGCCAGCAGTTCCGGGACTAGCGGCTACGAGCAGTACTTC. The rearrangement uses TRBV27 and TRBJ2-7; 11 nucleotides agree with TRBD2. Germline V gene sequence: CDR1 MNHEY, CDR2 SMNVEV (reference sequence). The CDR3 covers 14 residues. Trimming at V came to 4 bases and at J to 3 bases, leaving 2 bases not matched to a gene.

This chain connects TRBV28 to TRBJ1-5; D ambiguous. Trimming took off 9 bases at V and 2 bases at J, with 11 bases between the two ends. This CDR3 has 13 residues. CDR1 is MDHEN, CDR2 SYDVKM, per germline. The CDR3 DNA follows: TGTGCCAGTGCCGCAGAGGGCAATCAGCCCCAGCATTTT. Translating gives CASAAEGNQPQHF.

This clone was picked up one time. The chain combines TRBV2 with TRBJ1-1; D call uncertain. The CDR3 loop spans 14 amino acids. From germline, CDR1 is SNHLY and CDR2 FYNNEI. Trimming took 10 bases from V and 0 from J, leaving 15 bases between them. CDR3 DNA sequence: TGTGCCACCCTAGGTAGGCGATTGAACACTGAAGCTTTCTTT. Amino acid sequence: CATLGRRLNTEAFF.

The chain couples TRBV9 to TRBJ2-2; TRBD2 matches at 8 bases. CDR3 size: 16 residues. Per germline, CDR1 SGDLS and CDR2 YYNGEE. With V trimmed by 0 bases and J by 2 bases, 3 bases remained unmatched. The CDR3 sequence: CASSVVVAGNTGELFF. The CDR3 DNA sequence: TGTGCCAGCAGCGTAGTGGTAGCGGGAAACACCGGGGAGCTGTTTTTT.

This clone was seen just once. The V call is TRBV5-1, the J call TRBJ2-1; 7 positions agree with TRBD1. The V gene's germline CDR1 is SGHRS and CDR2 YFSETQ. V lost 0 bases and J lost 4; bases outside the gene matches: 4. CDR3 length: 15 residues. As DNA, the CDR3 is TGCGCCAGCAGCTTGGCACAGGGGCTTTACAATGAGCAGTTCTTC. Translation gives CASSLAQGLYNEQFF.

The V and J genes are TRBV19 and TRBJ1-1; 9 bases fit TRBD1. Germline V lookup: CDR1 LNHDA, CDR2 SQIVND (reference sequence). There are 15 residues in the CDR3. V shed 6 bases and J 5 bases; nucleotides not matched to a gene: 10. The CDR3 DNA is TGTGCCAGTAGCAACCTTCGGGACAGGGTTACTGAAGCTTTCTTT. Translation: CASSNLRDRVTEAFF.

The chain employs TRBV7-9 and TRBJ1-4; D is undetermined. The CDR3 spans 13 residues. The germline V and J ends were trimmed by 6 bases and 6 bases, with 11 bases remaining between them. CDR1 is SEHNR and CDR2 is FQNEAQ in the germline V gene (reference sequence). The CDR3 DNA reads as TGTGCCAGCAGAGGAGGGTTGGATGAAAAACTGTTTTTT. It codes for CASRGGLDEKLFF. Variable domain in full (rest from reference TRBV7-9 and TRBJ1-4): DTGVSQNPRHKITKRGQNVTFRCDPISEHNRLYWYRQTLGQGPEFLTYFQNEAQLEKSRLLSDRFSAERPKGSFSTLEIQRTEQGDSAMYLCASRGGLDEKLFFGSGTQLSVL.

This clone has only a few counts. The J gene is TRBJ1-5, the V gene TRBV2, with 8 positions matching TRBD1. J was trimmed by 3 bases and V by 6 bases; bases with no gene match: 10. CDR1 SNHLY and CDR2 FYNNEI come from the germline V gene. The CDR3 totals 16 residues. This chain's CDR3 is CASSSGQGGPNQPQHF. CDR3 in DNA: TGTGCCAGCAGCTCCGGACAGGGTGGACCCAATCAGCCCCAGCATTTT.

The chain couples TRBV3-1 (or the pseudogene TRBV3-2) to TRBJ2-7; 9 positions agree with TRBD2. Germline lookup yields CDR1 LGHDT and CDR2 YNNKEL (reference sequence). Trimming removed 0 bases from V and 4 bases from J; junction bases left unmatched: 10. The CDR3 is made up of 17 amino acids. CDR3 residues: CASSQDLSGSRRYEQYF. The CDR3 nucleotides read TGTGCCAGCAGCCAAGACCTTAGCGGGAGTAGAAGGTACGAGCAGTACTTC.